This T cell receptor (beta chain) was sequenced during a study of blood T cell repertoires in COVID-19. Libraries were prepared by immunoSEQ multiplex PCR; TCRdb keeps only in-frame clonotypes and omits some of them. The sample holds some 200,000 clones; about 85% are singletons and the top ten take under 25%. Germline V gene lookup returns CDR1 MDHEN and CDR2 SYDVKM. The CDR3 consists of 16 residues. The trim removed 4 bases at V and 5 bases at J, leaving 7 bases unmatched. The TCR sequence derives from a man in his sixties with active or convalescent COVID-19. Sequenced material: peripheral blood. The chain joins TRBV28 to TRBJ1-5, with 11 bases matching TRBD1. This CDR3 is CASSSYGTGGDQPQHF. CDR3 DNA: TGTGCCAGCAGTTCCTACGGGACAGGGGGGGATCAGCCCCAGCATTTT.